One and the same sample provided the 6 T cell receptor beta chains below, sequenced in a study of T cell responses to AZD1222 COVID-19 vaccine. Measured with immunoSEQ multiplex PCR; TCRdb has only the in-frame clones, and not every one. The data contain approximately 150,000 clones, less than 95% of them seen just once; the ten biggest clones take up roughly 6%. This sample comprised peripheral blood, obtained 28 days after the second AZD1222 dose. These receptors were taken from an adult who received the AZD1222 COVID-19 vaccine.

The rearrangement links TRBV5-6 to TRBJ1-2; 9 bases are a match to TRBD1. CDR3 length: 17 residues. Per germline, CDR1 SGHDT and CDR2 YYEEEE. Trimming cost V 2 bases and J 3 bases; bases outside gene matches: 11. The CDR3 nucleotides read TGTGCCAGCAGCTTCAGGACAGGGGCTTCCGCTCACTATGGCTACACCTTC. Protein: CASSFRTGASAHYGYTF.

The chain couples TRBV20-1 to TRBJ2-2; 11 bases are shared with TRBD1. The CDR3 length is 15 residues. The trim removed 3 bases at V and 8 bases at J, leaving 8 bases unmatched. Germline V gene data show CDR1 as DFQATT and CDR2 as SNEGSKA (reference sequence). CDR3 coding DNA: TGCAGTGCTAGTCCCGGGACAGGGGGTTGGGGGGAGCTGTTTTTT. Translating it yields CSASPGTGGWGELFF.

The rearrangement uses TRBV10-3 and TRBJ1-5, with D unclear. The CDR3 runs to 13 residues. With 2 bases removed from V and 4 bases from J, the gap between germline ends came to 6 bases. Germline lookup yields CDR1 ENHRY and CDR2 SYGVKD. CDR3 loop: CAISESENQPQHF. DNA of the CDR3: TGTGCCATCAGTGAGAGTGAAAATCAGCCCCAGCATTTT.

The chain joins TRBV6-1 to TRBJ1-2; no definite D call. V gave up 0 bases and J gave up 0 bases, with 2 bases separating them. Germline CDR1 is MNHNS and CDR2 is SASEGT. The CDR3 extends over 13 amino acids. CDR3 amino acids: CASSEAANYGYTF. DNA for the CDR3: TGTGCCAGCAGTGAAGCAGCTAACTATGGCTACACCTTC.

The CDR3 sequence: CASSVEAGSGYGYTF. Written as DNA, the CDR3 is TGTGCCAGCAGCGTAGAGGCAGGATCTGGCTATGGCTACACCTTC. The chain has TRBV9 and TRBJ1-2; D call uncertain. The CDR3 has 15 amino acids. Trimming left V 0 bases short and J 4 bases short, with 13 bases between. Germline V CDR1 and CDR2: SGDLS, YYNGEE.

The CDR3 sequence is CASSSHRGYTEAFF. The CDR3 coding sequence is TGTGCCAGCAGCTCCCACAGGGGGTACACTGAAGCTTTCTTT. The chain carries TRBV7-9 and TRBJ1-1; 8 bases match TRBD1. The CDR3 loop spans 14 amino acids. The ends lost 4 bases at V and 3 bases at J; junction bases unmatched: 4. Looked up from germline, CDR1 is SEHNR and CDR2 is FQNEAQ (reference sequence).